This T cell receptor beta chain was identified in a study of T-cell reconstitution after alpha-beta-depleted transplantation in children. Unique molecular identifiers were incorporated during preparation of the TCRbeta library. Via MiXCR, TCRdb re-called the PCR reads, giving one row per CDR3 protein. The data contain 420,000 or so distinct CDR3 sequences, approximately 11% of them singletons. The CDR3 extends over 15 amino acids. Losses at the gene ends were 4 bases for V and 3 bases for J; bases not matched to a gene: 12. Germline loops: CDR1 SQVTM, CDR2 ANQGSEA. This sequence was found in a human donor who donated a stem cell graft to a child with acute myeloid leukemia. This sequence joins TRBV29-1 and TRBJ2-7; 7 nucleotides align to TRBD2. Sequencing was performed on PBMCs from the stem cell graft donor, taken from the stem cell graft. CDR3 residues: CSVVSLGAGSYEQYF. The DNA for the CDR3 is TGCAGCGTTGTTTCCCTCGGAGCGGGGAGCTACGAGCAGTACTTC.